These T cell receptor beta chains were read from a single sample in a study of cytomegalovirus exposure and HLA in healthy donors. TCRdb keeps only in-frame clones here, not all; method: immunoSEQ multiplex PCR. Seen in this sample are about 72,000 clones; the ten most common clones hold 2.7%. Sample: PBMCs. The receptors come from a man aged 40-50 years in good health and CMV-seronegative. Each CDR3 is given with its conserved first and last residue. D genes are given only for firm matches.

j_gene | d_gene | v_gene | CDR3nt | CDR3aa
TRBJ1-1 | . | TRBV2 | TGTGCCAGCAGTGAACGGGGGAACACTGAAGCTTTCTTT | CASSERGNTEAFF
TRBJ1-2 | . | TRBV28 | TGTGCCAGCACCCTAAGGGGAAGGGATGGCTACACCTTC | CASTLRGRDGYTF
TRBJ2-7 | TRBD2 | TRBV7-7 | TGTGCTAGCAGCCTTAGCGGGGGGCCCCTATGGTTC | CASSLSGGPLWF
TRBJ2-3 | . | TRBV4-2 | TGTGCCAGCAGCCAAGACGGGACGGGCGGGAAAGATACGCAGTATTTT | CASSQDGTGGKDTQYF
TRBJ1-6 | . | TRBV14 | TGTGCCAGCAGCCCGATAGGGGGCTATAATTCACCCCTCCACTTT | CASSPIGGYNSPLHF
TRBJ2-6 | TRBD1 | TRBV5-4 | TGTGCCAGCAGCCCGACAGGGGCCGGGGCCAACGTCCTGACTTTC | CASSPTGAGANVLTF
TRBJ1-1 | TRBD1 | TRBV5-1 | TGCGCCAGCAGGCAGGGGGCTGAAGCTTTCTTT | CASRQGAEAFF
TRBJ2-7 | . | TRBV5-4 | TGTGCCAGCAGCTTGGGCGGGAAACCAAGGGAGCAGTACTTC | CASSLGGKPREQYF
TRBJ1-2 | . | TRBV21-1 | TGTGCCAGCAGGAGGGACAGGGGGGGCTACACCTTC | CASRRDRGGYTF
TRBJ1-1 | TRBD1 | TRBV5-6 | TGTGCCAGCAGCTTGGACCCGGGACAGGGCCTATTCACTGAAGCTTTCTTT | CASSLDPGQGLFTEAFF
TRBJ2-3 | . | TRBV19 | TGTGCCAGTAGCATGACAGCTAGCACAGATACGCAGTATTTT | CASSMTASTDTQYF
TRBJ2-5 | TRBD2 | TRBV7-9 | TGTGCCAGCAGCTTAGGGTCGGGGGGAGAGACCCAGTACTTC | CASSLGSGGETQYF
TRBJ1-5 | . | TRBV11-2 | TGTGCCAGCAGCGGGGGCCCCAATCAGCCCCAGCATTTT | CASSGGPNQPQHF
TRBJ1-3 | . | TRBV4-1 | TGCGCCAGCAGCCAAGAGGCCAGAACAGGACGAAACACCATATATTTT | CASSQEARTGRNTIYF
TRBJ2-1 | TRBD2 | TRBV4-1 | TGCGCCAGCAGCCAAGATACTAGCGGGGGGGCTTGGAATGAGCAGTTCTTC | CASSQDTSGGAWNEQFF
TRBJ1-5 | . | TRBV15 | TGTGCCACCAGCCCCACTCGGAATCAGCCCCAGCATTTT | CATSPTRNQPQHF
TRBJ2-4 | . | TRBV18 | TGTGCCAGCTCACGCCTAGAAGACGGCATTCAGTACTTC | CASSRLEDGIQYF
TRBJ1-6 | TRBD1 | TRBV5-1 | TGCGCCAGCAGCTCATTGGACAGGGCCAACTCACCCCTCCACTTT | CASSSLDRANSPLHF
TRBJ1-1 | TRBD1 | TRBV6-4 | TGTGCCAGCAGTGATACGGACAGGGGAACTGAAGCTTTCTTT | CASSDTDRGTEAFF
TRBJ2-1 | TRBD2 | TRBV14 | TGTGCCAGCAGCCATCGGAGAGCGGGGGGGCGTAGCAATGAGCAGTTCTTC | CASSHRRAGGRSNEQFF
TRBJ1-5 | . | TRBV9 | TGTGCCAGCAGCCCCTCGTTTAACAATCAGCCCCAGCATTTT | CASSPSFNNQPQHF
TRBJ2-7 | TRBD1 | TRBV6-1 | TGTGCCAGCAGTGGGGACAGTCCCTACGAGCAGTACTTC | CASSGDSPYEQYF
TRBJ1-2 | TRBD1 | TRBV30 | TGTGCCTGGACCATTACAGGGGCGGGTGGCTACACCTTC | CAWTITGAGGYTF
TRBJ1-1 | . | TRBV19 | TGTGCCAGTAGTTCAAACAGGGAGAGGAAGACTGAAGCTTTCTTT | CASSSNRERKTEAFF
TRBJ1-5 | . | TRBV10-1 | TGCGCCAGCAGAGGGAGGGGCAATCAGCCCCAGCATTTT | CASRGRGNQPQHF
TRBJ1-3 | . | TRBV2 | TGTGCCAGCAGTGAAACGAGAGGGCTTGTTGGAAACACCATATATTTT | CASSETRGLVGNTIYF
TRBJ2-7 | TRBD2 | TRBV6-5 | TGTGCCACCTTAGCGGGGCCACAATCCTACGAGCAGTACTTC | CATLAGPQSYEQYF
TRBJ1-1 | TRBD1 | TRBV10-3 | TGTGCCATCAGAGCAAACAGGGGGTATGAAGTATTCTTT | CAIRANRGYEVFF
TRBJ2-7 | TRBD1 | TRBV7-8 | TGTGCCAGCAGCACCACTCGGGACAGCCCCTACGAGCAGTACTTC | CASSTTRDSPYEQYF
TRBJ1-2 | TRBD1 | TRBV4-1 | TGCGCCAGCAGCCAAGTAATCCGGGACAGGGGGGGTGGCTACACCTTC | CASSQVIRDRGGGYTF
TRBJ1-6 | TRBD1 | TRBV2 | TGTGCCAGCAGTCCGATGGGACAGGGGATGGGAGGGTCACCCCTCCACTTT | CASSPMGQGMGGSPLHF
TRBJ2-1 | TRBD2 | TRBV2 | TGTGCCAGCAGTCTCCACGCATTAGCGGGGGCCAACAATGAGCAGTTCTTC | CASSLHALAGANNEQFF
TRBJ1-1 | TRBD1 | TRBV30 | TGTGCCTGGAGTGGACAGGGGAGTACTGAAGCTTTCTTT | CAWSGQGSTEAFF
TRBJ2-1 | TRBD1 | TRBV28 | TGTGCCAGCAGATATGGACAGGGATCCTACAATGAGCAGTTCTTC | CASRYGQGSYNEQFF
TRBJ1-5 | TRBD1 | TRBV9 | TGTGCCAGCAGCGTAGGGACAGGGGGACAGCCCCAGCATTTT | CASSVGTGGQPQHF
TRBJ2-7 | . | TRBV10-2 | TGCGCCAGCAGACGGGACACCAACCCACCCTACGAGCAGTACTTC | CASRRDTNPPYEQYF
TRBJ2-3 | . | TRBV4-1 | TGCGCCAGCAGCCAGTTTCGTGGCACGCAGTATTTT | CASSQFRGTQYF
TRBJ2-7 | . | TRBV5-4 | TGTGCCAGCAGCCCGGGTACTGACGAGCAGTACTTC | CASSPGTDEQYF
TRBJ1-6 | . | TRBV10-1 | TGCGCCAGCAGCGTCGGACAGAACAATTCACCCCTCCACTTT | CASSVGQNNSPLHF
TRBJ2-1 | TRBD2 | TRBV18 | TGTGCCAGCTCACCACCGAGCGGGGGGGCTATCTACAATGAGCAGTTCTTC | CASSPPSGGAIYNEQFF
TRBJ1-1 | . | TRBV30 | TGTGCCTGGGACGTCCTGAGGACAACGAGGCCCACTGAAGCTTTCTTT | CAWDVLRTTRPTEAFF
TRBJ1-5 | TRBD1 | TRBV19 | TGTGCCAGTAGTATAGGGACAGGGCTCAATCAGCCCCAGCATTTT | CASSIGTGLNQPQHF
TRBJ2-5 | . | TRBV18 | TGTGCCAGCTCACCACCGTCAAAAGAGACCCAGTACTTC | CASSPPSKETQYF
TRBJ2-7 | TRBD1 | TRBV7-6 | TGTGCCAGCAGCCCGACAGGGGCCTACGAGCAGTACTTC | CASSPTGAYEQYF
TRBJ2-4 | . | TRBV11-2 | TGTGCCAGCAGGCGCAGCGGTGAGAAAAACATTCAGTACTTC | CASRRSGEKNIQYF
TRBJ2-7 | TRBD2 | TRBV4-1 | TGCGCCAGCAGCCAAGATTTGGCTAGCGGGACCTACGAGCAGTACTTC | CASSQDLASGTYEQYF
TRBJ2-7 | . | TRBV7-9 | TGTGCCAGCAGCTTAGATGGGGGGGCGGGCTACGAGCAGTACTTC | CASSLDGGAGYEQYF
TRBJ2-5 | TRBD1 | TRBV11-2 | TGTGCCAGCAGCTGGACAGGGGCGGGAGAAGAGACCCAGTACTTC | CASSWTGAGEETQYF